This TCR beta chain was retrieved from a study of blood T cells in healthy people across ages. Study-wide results and limits: Diversity of TCR beta correlated strongly with naive T cell percentage.

Donors were systemically healthy Caucasian individuals from Russia aged about 6 to 90 years. Extraction yielded at least 5 micrograms of total RNA per sample. Using a J-beta primer mix together with a sample-barcoded 5' primer, a second PCR was run for roughly 6 to 12 cycles. From each sample, at least 3 million paired-end reads containing CDR3 were obtained. MiXCR, run by TCRdb on the 5' RACE reads, gives a single entry per CDR3 protein. The sample has over 1,300,000 distinct CDR3 sequences; 45% to 70% are singletons. There are many counts of this clonotype. The antigen remains unidentified. Sequences were obtained from blood. The sequence derives from a man aged 18 to 35 in good health.

The CDR3 here is CAISVAETGANVLTF. The CDR3 coding sequence is TGTGCCATCAGTGTAGCGGAAACTGGGGCCAACGTCCTGACTTTC. This sequence joins TRBV10-3 and TRBJ2-6; tentative D call: TRBD2 (6 bases). CDR1 and CDR2 (germline): ENHRY, SYGVKD. V gave up 4 bases and J gave up 2 bases, with 9 bases separating them. The length of the CDR3 is 15 residues.